This T cell receptor beta chain derives from a study of blood T cell repertoires in COVID-19. Original handling: By means of reference gene primer amplification, nucleated cell counts were estimated. Generated by immunoSEQ multiplex PCR, the TCRdb table keeps only in-frame clones and is missing some. V, J and clone size reflect that table, while D and trimming were determined from the DNA. The sample yields approximately 330,000 clones, about nine tenths seen once. Seattle participants joined during active infection and were tracked over time. What was sequenced was peripheral blood. The sequence came from a man under 40 with COVID-19, enrolled during active disease.

CDR3 in DNA: TGTGCCAGCAGCCCGGGACAGGGAAATACTGAAGCTTTCTTT. Protein product: CASSPGQGNTEAFF. The chain recombines TRBV7-9 with TRBJ1-1; 9 positions agree with TRBD1. This CDR3 comprises 14 residues. The V and J ends lost 5 bases and 5 bases, in that order; junction bases with no gene match: 6. From germline, CDR1 is SEHNR and CDR2 FQNEAQ (reference sequence).